The present T cell receptor (beta chain) was sequenced within a study of cytotoxic CD8 clonotypes in ibrutinib-treated CLL. The table came from immunoSEQ multiplex PCR; TCRdb's copy has only in-frame clones and leaves some out. The table includes around 310,000 clones, 70% to 80% detected once. This clone was found a few times. One end of the junction fails to match germline, which may point to a read error. CDR1 SNHLY and CDR2 FYNNEI come from the germline V gene. CDR3 length: 13 amino acids. V is TRBV2 and J is TRBJ2-5; 7 bases match TRBD1. The TCR sequence derives from a human donor with chronic lymphocytic leukemia. The sample was PBMCs, taken before ibrutinib treatment. The CDR3 nucleotides read TGTGCCAGCAGGGAAGACAGGGTTGAGACCCAGTACTTC. This gives the protein CASREDRVETQYF.